This TCR beta chain was sequenced during a study of T-cell reconstitution after alpha-beta-depleted transplantation in children. This clonotype has ten or more counts. Preparation of the TCRbeta library used unique molecular identifiers. Each CDR3 protein is one row after TCRdb ran MiXCR on the PCR reads. The table lists 200,000 to 250,000 distinct CDR3 sequences, approximately 8.9% of them singletons, with under 8% in the top ten. The sample in question was PBMCs, mostly from graft donor cells, obtained 180 days after TCRalphabeta/CD19-depleted stem cell transplant. The origin of this receptor is a male patient aged 10-17 years who had a stem cell transplant for acute lymphoblastic leukemia, so the T cells may come from the graft donor.

CDR3 DNA: TGTGCCAGCAGCCCGGGGACTAGCGGGAAAGAGACCCAGTACTTC. This sequence encodes CASSPGTSGKETQYF. The chain combines TRBV9 with TRBJ2-5, with 13 positions matching TRBD2. From germline, CDR1 is SGDLS and CDR2 YYNGEE. This CDR3 has 15 amino acids. V was pared by 4 bases and J by 3 bases, with 3 bases of the junction left unmatched.